These 18 T cell receptor beta chains came from one sample sequenced in a study of CD8+ T cells in alopecia areata. Extracted RNA was reverse transcribed into cDNA, the sequencing template. Measured with immunoSEQ multiplex PCR; TCRdb has only the in-frame clones, and not every one. The sample lists 250,000 to 300,000 clones; about three fifths were seen once. Treatment described: oral pan-JAK inhibitor, 5-10 mg twice daily. Material: CD4+ T cells sorted from blood, obtained at week 24, from a patient treated with tofacitinib. The receptors derive from a human donor with alopecia areata.

This clone was observed a handful of times. V usage is TRBV5-4 and J usage is TRBJ2-2; weak D call: TRBD1 (6 bases). The germline CDR1 and CDR2 sequences are SGHNT and YYREEE (reference sequence). V was clipped by 3 bases and J by 0 bases, with 12 bases between them. The CDR3 extends over 16 amino acids. CDR3 DNA: TGTGCCAGCAGCTCGTGGGGGCGATCGAACACCGGGGAGCTGTTTTTT. Translated: CASSSWGRSNTGELFF.

The V call is TRBV6-5, the J call TRBJ2-7; 9 bases agree with TRBD1. From germline, CDR1 is MNHEY and CDR2 SVGAGI. This CDR3 contains 15 residues. J lost 3 bases, V lost 6 bases, and 9 bases had no gene match. The CDR3 protein is CASSPSGQGLYEQYF. The CDR3 DNA reads TGTGCCAGCAGCCCCTCGGGACAGGGCCTCTACGAGCAGTACTTC.

The chain joins TRBV4-1 to TRBJ2-5; the D is unclear. CDR3 length equals 15 residues. Germline CDR1 reads MGHRA; CDR2 reads YSYEKL. Trimming cost V 0 bases and J 1 base, with 9 bases left between them. As DNA, the CDR3 is TGCGCCAGCAGCCAAGATCCCGGGCCCCAAGAGACCCAGTACTTC. Its protein product is CASSQDPGPQETQYF.

This clone has a single count. The chain recombines TRBV4-2 with TRBJ1-6; TRBD1 might be the D (5 bases). Germline V CDR1 and CDR2: LGHNA, YNFKEQ. Between the trimmed V and J ends, which lost 2 bases and 5 bases, there was a span of 16 bases. This CDR3 contains 17 residues. CDR3: CASSQLGEYPNNSPLHF. The CDR3 DNA is TGTGCCAGCAGCCAATTAGGGGAGTATCCCAATAATTCACCCCTCCACTTT.

The chain joins TRBV4-1 to TRBJ1-4, with D possibly being TRBD1 (6 bases). Per germline, CDR1 MGHRA and CDR2 YSYEKL. The CDR3 sequence is 15 residues long. V was pared by 1 base and J by 5 bases, with 11 bases between. The CDR3 DNA is TGCGCCAGCAGCCAAGTATGGACAGTGAATGAAAAACTGTTTTTT. Protein: CASSQVWTVNEKLFF.

This clone was observed a few times. The chain has TRBV2 and TRBJ2-6; D call uncertain. The germline gives CDR1 SNHLY, CDR2 FYNNEI. V was cut by 1 base and J by 2 bases, with 3 bases left in between. This CDR3 region has 14 residues. CDR3 protein: CASSEVPGANVLTF. CDR3 sequence (DNA): TGTGCCAGCAGTGAAGTACCTGGGGCCAACGTCCTGACTTTC.

The chain links TRBV2 to TRBJ1-5, with D possibly TRBD1 on 6 matching bases. This CDR3 region has 15 residues. The V end was cut by 4 bases, the J end by 3 bases, with 13 bases between. Germline assignment: CDR1 SNHLY and CDR2 FYNNEI. The CDR3 protein is CASSARTVNNQPQHF. The DNA of the CDR3 is TGTGCCAGCAGTGCCCGGACAGTAAACAATCAGCCCCAGCATTTT.

Only a few counts were recorded for this clone. J is TRBJ2-1 and V is TRBV30; D may be TRBD2 (5 bases). Germline V CDR1 and CDR2: GTSNPN, SVGIG (reference sequence). V was clipped by 6 bases and J by 1 base, with 16 bases between them. This CDR3 has 15 amino acids. This CDR3 is CACHSRGRSYNEQFF. The CDR3 coding sequence is TGTGCCTGCCACTCACGGGGAAGGTCCTACAATGAGCAGTTCTTC.

The chain carries TRBV7-8 and TRBJ2-3; no firm D call. With 1 base removed from V and 4 bases from J, the gap between germline ends came to 12 bases. Germline V gene lookup returns CDR1 SGHVS and CDR2 FQNEAQ. The CDR3 covers 15 residues. The CDR3 region is CASSLVVRSADTQYF. CDR3 DNA sequence: TGTGCCAGCAGCTTAGTGGTCCGTTCGGCAGATACGCAGTATTTT.

The chain joins TRBV9 to TRBJ2-3; 11 bases are shared with TRBD2. J was trimmed by 2 bases and V by 10 bases; bases with no gene match: 18. This CDR3 comprises 18 residues. CDR1 is SGDLS and CDR2 is YYNGEE in the germline V gene. The CDR3 region has the DNA TGTGCCCGCAAAGAGCCGCGACTAGCGGGGCCACACACAGATACGCAGTATTTT. It is translated as CARKEPRLAGPHTDTQYF.

The chain has TRBV9 and TRBJ2-1; 8 nucleotides match TRBD1. V lost 4 bases to trimming and J lost 4 bases; unmatched junction nucleotides: 13. The CDR3 sequence is 17 residues long. Germline CDR1 reads SGDLS; CDR2 reads YYNGEE. Here the CDR3 reads CASSLRLDRGLYNEQFF. CDR3 DNA: TGTGCCAGCAGCCTCCGTCTCGACAGGGGACTTTACAATGAGCAGTTCTTC.

As for this clone: The junction does not match germline at one end; this may be a read error. Written as DNA, the CDR3 is TGTGCCAGCAGCCTAACAGGGGATTCACCCCTCCACTTT. It is translated as CASSLTGDSPLHF. This sequence joins TRBV7-3 and TRBJ1-6; TRBD1 agrees at 7 bases. Germline CDR1 is SGHTA and CDR2 is FQGTGA. The CDR3 spans 13 residues.

The chain has TRBV19 and TRBJ2-6, with TRBD2 matching 12 bases. V trimming: 4 bases; J trimming: 0 bases; junction bases outside the gene matches: 4. CDR1 and CDR2 from the germline V gene are LNHDA and SQIVND (reference sequence). This CDR3 has 18 amino acids. DNA of the CDR3: TGTGCCAGTAGTACTAGACTAGCGGGGGTCTCTGGGGCCAACGTCCTGACTTTC. Protein product: CASSTRLAGVSGANVLTF.

J is TRBJ2-1 and V is TRBV5-1; D may be TRBD1 (6 bases). Per germline, CDR1 SGHRS and CDR2 YFSETQ. V was pared by 4 bases and J by 6 bases, with 17 bases between. The CDR3 consists of 15 residues. This chain's CDR3 is CASSQLDRGGNEQFF. The CDR3 nucleotides are TGCGCCAGCAGCCAGTTGGACAGAGGAGGCAATGAGCAGTTCTTC.

The chain links TRBV2 to TRBJ2-1; 8 bases fit TRBD1. The V segment lost 6 bases and the J segment 7 bases; nucleotides outside the gene matches: 8. This CDR3 comprises 14 residues. The V gene's germline CDR1 is SNHLY and CDR2 FYNNEI. In nucleotides, the CDR3 is TGTGCCAGCAGACCCAGGACAGGGAAGAATGAGCAGTTCTTC. Translating it yields CASRPRTGKNEQFF. Based on the CDR3 plus reference TRBV2 and TRBJ2-1, the full variable domain is EPEVTQTPSHQVTQMGQEVILRCVPISNHLYFYWYRQILGQKVEFLVSFYNNEISEKSEIFDDQFSVERPDGSNFTLKIRSTKLEDSAMYFCASRPRTGKNEQFFGPGTRLTVL.

This chain links TRBV5-1 with TRBJ2-7; the D gene is possibly TRBD1 (6 bases). The V and J ends lost 0 bases and 3 bases respectively, with 10 bases between them. This CDR3 contains 14 residues. The germline V gene has CDR1 SGHRS and CDR2 YFSETQ. CDR3 bases: TGCGCCAGCAGCTTGGACAGGGCGAACTACGAGCAGTACTTC. It encodes CASSLDRANYEQYF.

The chain is built from TRBV5-1 and TRBJ2-2; TRBD1 aligns across 11 bases. The trim removed 4 bases at V and 4 bases at J, leaving 6 bases unmatched. Germline CDR1 is SGHRS and CDR2 is YFSETQ. The CDR3 has 16 residues. The CDR3 DNA reads as TGCGCCAGCAGCCCGGACAGGGGGCGCGTCACCGGGGAGCTGTTTTTT. It is translated as CASSPDRGRVTGELFF.

The J gene is TRBJ1-2, the V gene TRBV25-1; 7 bases are shared with TRBD1. The CDR3 loop spans 15 amino acids. The J segment lost 8 bases and the V segment lost 5 bases, leaving 14 bases of the junction unmatched. Germline V gene data show CDR1 as MGHDK and CDR2 as SYGVNS. The CDR3 loop reads CASSLPGTAVRGYTF. The CDR3 nucleotides read TGTGCCAGCAGTCTTCCCGGGACAGCTGTTCGAGGCTACACCTTC.